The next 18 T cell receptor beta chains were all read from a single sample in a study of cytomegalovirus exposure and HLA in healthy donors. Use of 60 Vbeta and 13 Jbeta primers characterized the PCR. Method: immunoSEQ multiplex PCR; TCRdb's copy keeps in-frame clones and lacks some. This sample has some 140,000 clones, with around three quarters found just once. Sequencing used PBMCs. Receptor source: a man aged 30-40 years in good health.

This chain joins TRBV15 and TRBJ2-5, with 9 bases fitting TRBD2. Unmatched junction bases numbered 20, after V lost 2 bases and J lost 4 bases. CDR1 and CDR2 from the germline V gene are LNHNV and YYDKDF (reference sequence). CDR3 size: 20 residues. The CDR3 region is CATSRPRGLGGRARGETQYF. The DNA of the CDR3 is TGTGCCACCAGCAGACCCCGGGGGTTAGGCGGGAGGGCCCGAGGAGAGACCCAGTACTTC.

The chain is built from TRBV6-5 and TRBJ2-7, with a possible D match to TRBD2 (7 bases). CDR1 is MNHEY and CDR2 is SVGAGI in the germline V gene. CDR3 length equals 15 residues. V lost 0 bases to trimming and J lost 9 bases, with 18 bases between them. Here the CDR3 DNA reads TGTGCCAGCAGTTACTCGACGGGGGGCCAGGATGGGCAGTACTTC. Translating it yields CASSYSTGGQDGQYF.

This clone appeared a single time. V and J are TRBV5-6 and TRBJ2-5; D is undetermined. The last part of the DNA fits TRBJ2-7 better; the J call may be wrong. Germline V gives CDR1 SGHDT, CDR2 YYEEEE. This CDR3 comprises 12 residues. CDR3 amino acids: CASSYAYYEQYF. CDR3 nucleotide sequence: TGTGCCAGCAGTTATGCGTACTACGAGCAGTACTTC.

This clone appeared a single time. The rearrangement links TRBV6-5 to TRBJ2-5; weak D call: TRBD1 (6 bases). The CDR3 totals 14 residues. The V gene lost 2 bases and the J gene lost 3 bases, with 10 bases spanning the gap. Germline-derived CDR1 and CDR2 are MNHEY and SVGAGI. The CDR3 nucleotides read TGTGCCAGCAGTTACGGGGGCTCAAAAGAGACCCAGTACTTC. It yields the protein CASSYGGSKETQYF.

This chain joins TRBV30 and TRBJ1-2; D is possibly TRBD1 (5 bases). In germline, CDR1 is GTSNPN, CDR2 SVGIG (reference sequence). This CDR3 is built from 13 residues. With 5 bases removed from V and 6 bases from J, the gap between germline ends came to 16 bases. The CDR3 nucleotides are TGTGCCTGGCAGCTCCAGGGATGGGATGGCTACACCTTC. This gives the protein CAWQLQGWDGYTF. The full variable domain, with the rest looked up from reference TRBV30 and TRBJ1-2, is SQTIHQWPATLVQPVGSPLSLECTVEGTSNPNLYWYRQAAGRGLQLLFYSVGIGQISSEVPQNLSASRPQDRQFILSSKKLLLSDSGFYLCAWQLQGWDGYTFGSGTRLTVV.

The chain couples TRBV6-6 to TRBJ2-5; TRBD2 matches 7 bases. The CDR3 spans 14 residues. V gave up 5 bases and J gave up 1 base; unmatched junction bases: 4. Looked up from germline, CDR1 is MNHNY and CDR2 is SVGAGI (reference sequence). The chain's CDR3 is CASSPRGVQETQYF. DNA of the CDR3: TGTGCCAGCAGTCCTCGGGGGGTCCAAGAGACCCAGTACTTC.

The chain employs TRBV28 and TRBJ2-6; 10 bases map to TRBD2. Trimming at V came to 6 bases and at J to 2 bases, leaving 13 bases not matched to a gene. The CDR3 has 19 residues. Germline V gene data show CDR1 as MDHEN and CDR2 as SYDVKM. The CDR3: CASSSSGLALQPGANVLTF. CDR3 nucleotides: TGTGCCAGCAGCTCATCGGGACTAGCGTTGCAACCTGGGGCCAACGTCCTGACTTTC.

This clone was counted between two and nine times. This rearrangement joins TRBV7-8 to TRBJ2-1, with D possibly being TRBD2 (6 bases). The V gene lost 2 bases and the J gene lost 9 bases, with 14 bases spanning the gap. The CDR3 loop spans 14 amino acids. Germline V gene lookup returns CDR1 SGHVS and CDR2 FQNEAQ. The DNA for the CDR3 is TGTGCCAGCAGCTTACCAGCGACTAGTCGTGAGCAGTTCTTC. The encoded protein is CASSLPATSREQFF.

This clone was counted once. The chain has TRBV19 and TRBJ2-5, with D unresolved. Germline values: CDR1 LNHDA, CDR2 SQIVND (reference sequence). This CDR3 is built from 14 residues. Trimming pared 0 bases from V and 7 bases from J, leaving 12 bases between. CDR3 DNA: TGTGCCAGTAGTATAGATCTGGCGGTCCGGACCCAGTACTTC. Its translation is CASSIDLAVRTQYF. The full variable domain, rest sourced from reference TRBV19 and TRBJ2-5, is DGGITQSPKYLFRKEGQNVTLSCEQNLNHDAMYWYRQDPGQGLRLIYYSQIVNDFQKGDIAEGYSVSREKKESFPLTVTSAQKNPTAFYLCASSIDLAVRTQYFGPGTRLLVL.

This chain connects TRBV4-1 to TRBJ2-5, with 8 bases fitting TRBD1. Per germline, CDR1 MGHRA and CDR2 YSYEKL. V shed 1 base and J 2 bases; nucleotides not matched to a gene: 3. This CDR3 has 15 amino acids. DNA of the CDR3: TGCGCCAGCAGCCAAGGAACAGGGGGACAAGAGACCCAGTACTTC. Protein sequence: CASSQGTGGQETQYF.

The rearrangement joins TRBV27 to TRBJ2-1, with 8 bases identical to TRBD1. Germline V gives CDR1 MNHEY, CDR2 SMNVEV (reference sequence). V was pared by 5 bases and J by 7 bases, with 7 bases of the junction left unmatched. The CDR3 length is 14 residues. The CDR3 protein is CASSTGNRGNEQFF. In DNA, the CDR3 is TGTGCCAGCAGTACGGGGAACAGGGGGAATGAGCAGTTCTTC.

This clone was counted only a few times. CDR3: CASSSPGYEQYF. The CDR3 DNA reads as TGTGCCAGCAGCTCCCCCGGCTACGAGCAGTACTTC. V is TRBV7-9 and J is TRBJ2-7; D remains ambiguous. Trimming left V 4 bases short and J 3 bases short, with 7 bases between. The CDR3 is made up of 12 amino acids. Germline CDR1 and CDR2: SEHNR and FQNEAQ (reference sequence). Together with reference TRBV7-9 and TRBJ2-7, the CDR3 gives the full variable domain: DTGVSQNPRHKITKRGQNVTFRCDPISEHNRLYWYRQTLGQGPEFLTYFQNEAQLEKSRLLSDRFSAERPKGSFSTLEIQRTEQGDSAMYLCASSSPGYEQYFGPGTRLTVT.

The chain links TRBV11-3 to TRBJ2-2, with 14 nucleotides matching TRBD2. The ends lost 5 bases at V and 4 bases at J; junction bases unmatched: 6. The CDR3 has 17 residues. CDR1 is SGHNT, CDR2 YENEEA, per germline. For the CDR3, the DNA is TGTGCCAGCAGCAGGGGACTAGCGGGAGCGGGCACCGGGGAGCTGTTTTTT. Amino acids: CASSRGLAGAGTGELFF.

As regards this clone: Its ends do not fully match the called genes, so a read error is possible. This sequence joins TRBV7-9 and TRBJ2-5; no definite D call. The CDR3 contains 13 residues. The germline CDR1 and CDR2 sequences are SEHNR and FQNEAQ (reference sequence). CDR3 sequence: CSSRMTEQETQYF. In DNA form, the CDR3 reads TGTTCCAGCAGGATGACGGAGCAAGAGACCCAGTACTTC.

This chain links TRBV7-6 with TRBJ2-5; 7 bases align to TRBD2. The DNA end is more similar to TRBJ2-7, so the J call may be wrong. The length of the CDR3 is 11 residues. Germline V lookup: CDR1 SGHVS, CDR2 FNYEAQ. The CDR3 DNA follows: TGTGCCAGCAGCCGGGGGGACGAGCAGTACTTC. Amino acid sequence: CASSRGDEQYF.

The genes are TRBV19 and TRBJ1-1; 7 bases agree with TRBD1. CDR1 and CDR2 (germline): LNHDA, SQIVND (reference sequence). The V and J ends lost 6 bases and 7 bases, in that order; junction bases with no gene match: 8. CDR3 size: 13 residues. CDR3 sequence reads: CASRERGGGEAFF. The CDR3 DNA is TGTGCCAGTAGAGAGCGAGGGGGCGGTGAAGCTTTCTTT.

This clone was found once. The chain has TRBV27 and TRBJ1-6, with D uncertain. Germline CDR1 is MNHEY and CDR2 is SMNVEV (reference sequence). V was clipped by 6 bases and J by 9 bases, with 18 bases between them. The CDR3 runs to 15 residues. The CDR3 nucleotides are TGTGCCAGCAGGGACCCCGGGATTGGGCGTTCACCCCTCCACTTT. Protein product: CASRDPGIGRSPLHF.

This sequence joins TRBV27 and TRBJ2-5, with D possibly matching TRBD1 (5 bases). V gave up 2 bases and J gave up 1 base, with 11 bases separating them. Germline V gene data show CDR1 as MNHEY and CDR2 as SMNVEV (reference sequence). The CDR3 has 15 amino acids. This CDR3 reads CASSLSRVAQETQYF. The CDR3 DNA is TGTGCCAGCAGTTTAAGCAGGGTAGCCCAAGAGACCCAGTACTTC.